This note documents a single TCR beta chain sequence. This CDR3 has 14 residues. The V gene's germline CDR1 is MGHRA and CDR2 YSYEKL. V was shortened by 0 bases and J by 6 bases, with 11 bases between the two germline ends. These data come from a study of blood T cell repertoires in COVID-19. The method was immunoSEQ multiplex PCR; TCRdb's version includes in-frame clones alone and lacks a portion of them. The sample holds about 410,000 clones, about 90% seen once. The chain couples TRBV4-1 to TRBJ1-2, with unresolved D. Sequenced input: PBMCs or T cells enriched from blood (not recorded which). This receptor was identified in a man in his late teens or twenties who had recovered from COVID-19. CDR3 in DNA: TGCGCCAGCAGCCAAGATCGGGGATTGCATGGCTACACCTTC. Protein: CASSQDRGLHGYTF.